The clone carrying this T cell receptor (beta chain) was observed a few times. Its antigen is not identified. The CDR3 is 15 amino acids. After removal of 9 bases from V and 0 bases from J, the junction contained 7 bases not matched to a gene. Germline-derived CDR1 and CDR2 are MDHEN and SYDVKM. cDNA reverse transcribed from extracted RNA served as the sequencing template. Sequenced by immunoSEQ multiplex PCR; TCRdb stores in-frame clones only, minus some. In the table there are about 150,000 clones, roughly 60% of which are singletons. This sample is part of a study of CD8+ T cells in alopecia areata. Study-wide results and limits: Elevated clonality characterized lesional scalp relative to normal scalp, particularly in alopecia totalis/universalis. Among the cells sequenced in scalp samples are also the resident alphabeta T cells of normal skin.

What was sequenced was CD4+ T cells sorted from blood. The gene calls are TRBV28 and TRBJ2-4, with TRBD2 identical over 8 bases. The TCR originated in a human donor in good health. CDR3 residues: CASGAGGLAKNIQYF. In nucleotides, the CDR3 is TGTGCCAGTGGGGCGGGGGGTCTAGCCAAAAACATTCAGTACTTC.